Described below is a single T cell receptor beta chain sequence and its context. Germline V gene data show CDR1 as GTSNPN and CDR2 as SVGIG (reference sequence). This CDR3 has 15 amino acids. The V and J ends lost 0 bases and 1 base respectively, with 12 bases between them. The data stem from a study of blood T cell repertoires in COVID-19. On the study more broadly: Collection of acute and convalescent COVID-19 samples took place in the United States, Italy and Spain. PBMCs, B-cell-depleted T cells, or T cells provided the cDNA or gDNA that made up the material.

As originally analysed: Counts of nucleated cells, estimated from reference gene primer amplification, were obtained. Method: immunoSEQ multiplex PCR; TCRdb's copy keeps in-frame clones and lacks some. V and J calls and clone size are as listed in that table; D and trimming were resolved from the DNA. The sample lists 250,000 to 350,000 clones, 88% occurring once. Sample: peripheral blood. The chain joins TRBV30 to TRBJ2-5; no clear D. The source is a woman younger than 45 who had recovered from COVID-19. The CDR3 here is CAWSVLQWVQETQYF. DNA for the CDR3: TGTGCCTGGAGTGTTTTACAGTGGGTCCAAGAGACCCAGTACTTC.